This is a list of T cell receptor beta chains from one sample in a study of blood T cell repertoires in COVID-19. Produced via immunoSEQ multiplex PCR; TCRdb's table is partial and in-frame only. The data show roughly 400,000 clones, 88% seen once. Sequenced input: PBMCs or T cells enriched from blood (not recorded which). The receptors derive from a middle-aged woman with acute COVID-19. Both conserved end residues are part of each CDR3. A D gene is named only where the DNA matches it firmly. Part of the rows lack a size; the others show once, few, many or a class for expanded clones.

>-|TRBV29-1|TRBJ2-7|-|13
TGCAGCGTTGAAATTGTGGACACTTACGAGCAGTACTTC
CSVEIVDTYEQYF
>-|TRBV27|TRBJ1-6|-|16
TGTGCCAGCAGCACGACAGCCCCTCACTATAATTCACCCCTCCACTTT
CASSTTAPHYNSPLHF
>-|TRBV10-3|TRBJ1-1|TRBD1|15
TGTGCCATCAGCAAAGGACAGGGGGAGAACACTGAAGCTTTCTTT
CAISKGQGENTEAFF
>-|TRBV5-6|TRBJ1-2|-|15
TGTGCCAGCAGCTTGGAGGCAGGCCCCCCCTATGGCTACACCTTC
CASSLEAGPPYGYTF
>-|TRBV3-1/TRBV3-2|TRBJ1-1|-|14
TGTGCCAGCAGCCATGCACAGGGTACGGCTGAAGCTTTCTTT
CASSHAQGTAEAFF
>-|TRBV4-2|TRBJ2-7|TRBD2|16
TGTGCCAGCAGCCAAGATAGGACTAGCGGGGTATACGAGCAGTACTTC
CASSQDRTSGVYEQYF
>few|TRBV4-1|TRBJ1-4|-|15
TGCGCCAGCAGCCATCCCGGGGTGGGTCGAGAAAAACTGTTTTTT
CASSHPGVGREKLFF
>once|TRBV19|TRBJ1-5|-|13
TGTGCCAGTAGTATCCCAGGCAATCAGCCCCAGCATTTT
CASSIPGNQPQHF
>-|TRBV9|TRBJ2-2|TRBD2|18
TGTGCCAGCAGCGTAGTTGGGGATAGCGGGGTCTACACCGGGGAGCTGTTTTTT
CASSVVGDSGVYTGELFF
>-|TRBV12-3/TRBV12-4|TRBJ1-5|-|13
TGTGCCAGCAGCGCACATAGCAATCAGCCCCAGCATTTT
CASSAHSNQPQHF
>-|TRBV23-1|TRBJ1-1|-|14
TGCGCCAGCAGTTCCTTAGCCATGAACACTGAAGCTTTCTTT
CASSSLAMNTEAFF
>-|TRBV6-1|TRBJ2-2|TRBD2|14
TGTGCCAGCGGGACTAGCGGTGACACCGGGGAGCTGTTTTTT
CASGTSGDTGELFF
>-|TRBV30|TRBJ2-7|-|13
TGTGCCTGGAGTGAGGCGGCAGGGCGCGAGCAGTACTTC
CAWSEAAGREQYF
>-|TRBV30|TRBJ1-1|TRBD1|13
TGTGCCGGACAACAGGGGCAGAACACTGAAGCTTTCTTT
CAGQQGQNTEAFF
>-|TRBV6-5|TRBJ1-2|TRBD1|14
TGTGCCAGCAGTAGTGGGGACAGAGTCTATGGCTACACCTTC
CASSSGDRVYGYTF
>once|TRBV12-3/TRBV12-4|TRBJ1-1|-|12
TGTGCCAGCACCCCCGGGGTCACTGAAGCTTTCTTT
CASTPGVTEAFF
>-|TRBV7-9|TRBJ2-7|TRBD1|12
TGTGCCAGCACCGGGACAGCCTACGAGCAGTACTTC
CASTGTAYEQYF
>-|TRBV7-2|TRBJ1-6|-|15
TGTGCCAGCATCTTTGGAGAGTACGGGTCCACACCCCTCCACTTT
CASIFGEYGSTPLHF
>-|TRBV5-8|TRBJ1-2|TRBD1|14
TGTGCCAGCAGCTTATCCGGGACAGGGTCTCGCTACACCTTC
CASSLSGTGSRYTF
>-|TRBV5-1|TRBJ1-3|-|16
TGCGCCAGCAGCTTGGCCGGGGTGCCTGGTGGAAACACCATATATTTT
CASSLAGVPGGNTIYF
>-|TRBV12-3/TRBV12-4|TRBJ1-2|TRBD1|13
TGTGCCAGCAGTTCATGGACAGGGAGCGGCTACACCTTC
CASSSWTGSGYTF
>-|TRBV6-5|TRBJ1-2|-|16
TGTGCCAGCAGTTGGGCCAGTGGGCCCGGTCGTGACGGCTACACCTTC
CASSWASGPGRDGYTF
>-|TRBV4-1|TRBJ1-4|TRBD1|15
TGCGCCAGCAGCCCCCGGACAGGGGAACCCGAAAAACTGTTTTTT
CASSPRTGEPEKLFF
>-|TRBV7-9|TRBJ1-4|-|14
TGTGCCAGCAGCTCAGGCTCACCCAATGAAAAACTGTTTTTT
CASSSGSPNEKLFF
>-|TRBV6-5|TRBJ1-5|-|13
TGTGCCAGCAGTCTTGGACACAATCAGCCCCAGCATTTT
CASSLGHNQPQHF
>-|TRBV7-9|TRBJ1-1|-|13
TGTGCCAGCAGCTTACCTAAGAACACTGAAGCTTTCTTT
CASSLPKNTEAFF
>-|TRBV2|TRBJ1-5|TRBD1|16
TGTGCCAGCAGTCTTTTCGGACAGGGGCAGGGTCAGCCCCAGCATTTT
CASSLFGQGQGQPQHF
>-|TRBV9|TRBJ2-2|TRBD2|17
TGTGCCAGCAGCGTCCCTAGCGGGGGGACGAACACCGGGGAGCTGTTTTTT
CASSVPSGGTNTGELFF